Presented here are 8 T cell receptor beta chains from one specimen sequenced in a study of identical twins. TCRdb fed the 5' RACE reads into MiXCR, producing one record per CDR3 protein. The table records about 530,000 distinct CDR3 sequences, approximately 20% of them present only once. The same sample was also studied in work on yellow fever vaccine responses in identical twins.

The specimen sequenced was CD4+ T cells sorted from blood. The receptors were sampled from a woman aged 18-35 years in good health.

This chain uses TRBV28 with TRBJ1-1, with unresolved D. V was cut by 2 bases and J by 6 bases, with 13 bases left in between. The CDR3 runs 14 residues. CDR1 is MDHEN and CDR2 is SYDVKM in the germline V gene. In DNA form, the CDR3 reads TGTGCCAGCAGTTTAGATCTGGTGGACCCTGAAGCTTTCTTT. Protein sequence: CASSLDLVDPEAFF.

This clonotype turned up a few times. Here the CDR3 DNA reads TGCGCCAGCAGCTTGGTTGTAGGGGGCCTTTACAATGAGCAGTTCTTC. As protein: CASSLVVGGLYNEQFF. The J gene is TRBJ2-1, the V gene TRBV5-1; 7 bases align to TRBD1. Losses at the gene ends were 0 bases for V and 4 bases for J; bases not matched to a gene: 7. Germline V lookup: CDR1 SGHRS, CDR2 YFSETQ. The CDR3 loop spans 16 amino acids.

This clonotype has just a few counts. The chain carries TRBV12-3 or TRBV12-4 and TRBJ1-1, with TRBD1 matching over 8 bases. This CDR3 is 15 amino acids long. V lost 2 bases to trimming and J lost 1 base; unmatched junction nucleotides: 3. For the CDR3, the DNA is TGTGCCAGCAGTTTAAGAGACAGGGGGAACACTGAAGCTTTCTTT. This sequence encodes CASSLRDRGNTEAFF.

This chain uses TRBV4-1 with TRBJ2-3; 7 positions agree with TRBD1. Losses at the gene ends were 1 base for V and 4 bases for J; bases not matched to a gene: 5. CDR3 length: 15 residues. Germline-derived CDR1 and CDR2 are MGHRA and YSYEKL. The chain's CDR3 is CASSQADRDADTQYF. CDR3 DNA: TGCGCCAGCAGCCAAGCTGACAGGGACGCAGATACGCAGTATTTT.

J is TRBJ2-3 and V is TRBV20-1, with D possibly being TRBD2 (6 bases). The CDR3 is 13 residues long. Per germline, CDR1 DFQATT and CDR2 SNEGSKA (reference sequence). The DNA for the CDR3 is TGCAGCCTACGGGAGCTTAGCACAGATACGCAGTATTTT. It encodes CSLRELSTDTQYF.

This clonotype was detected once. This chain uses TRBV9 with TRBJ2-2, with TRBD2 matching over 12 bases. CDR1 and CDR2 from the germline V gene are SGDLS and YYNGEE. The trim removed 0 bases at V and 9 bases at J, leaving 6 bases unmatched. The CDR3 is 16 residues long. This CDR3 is CASSVEPSGGARELFF. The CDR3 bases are TGTGCCAGCAGCGTAGAACCTAGCGGGGGGGCCAGGGAGCTGTTTTTT.

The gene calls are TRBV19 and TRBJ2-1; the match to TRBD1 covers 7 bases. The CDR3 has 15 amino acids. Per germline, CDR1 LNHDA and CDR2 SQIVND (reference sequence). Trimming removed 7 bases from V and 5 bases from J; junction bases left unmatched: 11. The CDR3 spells CASTPTGYLHNEQFF. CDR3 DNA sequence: TGTGCCAGTACCCCGACAGGGTATTTGCACAATGAGCAGTTCTTC.

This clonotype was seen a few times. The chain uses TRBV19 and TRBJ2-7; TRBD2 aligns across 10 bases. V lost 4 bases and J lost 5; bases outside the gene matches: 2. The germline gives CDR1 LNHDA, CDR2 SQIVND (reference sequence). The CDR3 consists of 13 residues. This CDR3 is CASSKGLANEQYF. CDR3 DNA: TGTGCCAGTAGTAAGGGACTAGCGAACGAGCAGTACTTC. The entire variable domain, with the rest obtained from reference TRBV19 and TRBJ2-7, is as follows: DGGITQSPKYLFRKEGQNVTLSCEQNLNHDAMYWYRQDPGQGLRLIYYSQIVNDFQKGDIAEGYSVSREKKESFPLTVTSAQKNPTAFYLCASSKGLANEQYFGPGTRLTVT.